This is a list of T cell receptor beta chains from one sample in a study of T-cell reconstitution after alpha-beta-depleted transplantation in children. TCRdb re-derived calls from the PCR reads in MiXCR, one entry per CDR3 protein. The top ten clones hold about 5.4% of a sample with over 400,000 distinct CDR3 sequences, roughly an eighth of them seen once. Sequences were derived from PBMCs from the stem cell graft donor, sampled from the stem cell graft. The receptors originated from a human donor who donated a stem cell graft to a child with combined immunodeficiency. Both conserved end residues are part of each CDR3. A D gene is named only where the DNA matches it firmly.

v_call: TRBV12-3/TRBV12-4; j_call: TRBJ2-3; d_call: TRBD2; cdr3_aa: CASTKLAGTDTQYF
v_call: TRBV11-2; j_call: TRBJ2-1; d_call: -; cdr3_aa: CASSLRGAAGNEQFF
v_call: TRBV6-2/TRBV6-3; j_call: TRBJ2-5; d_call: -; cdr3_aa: CASSTSLAYQETQYF
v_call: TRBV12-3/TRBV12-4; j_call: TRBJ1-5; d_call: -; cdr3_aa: CASSRVASANQPQHF
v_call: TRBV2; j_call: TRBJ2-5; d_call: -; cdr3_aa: CASSDDRLKTQYF
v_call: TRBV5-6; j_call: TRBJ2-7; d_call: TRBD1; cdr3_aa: CASSLGTGASYEQYF
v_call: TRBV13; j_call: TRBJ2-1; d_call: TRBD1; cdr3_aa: CASSLSGQGRRDNEQFF
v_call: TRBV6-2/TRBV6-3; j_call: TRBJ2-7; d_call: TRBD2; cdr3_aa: CASSDTGLKDRSYEQYF
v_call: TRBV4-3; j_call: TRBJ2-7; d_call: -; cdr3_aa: CASSQDTSGPYEQYF
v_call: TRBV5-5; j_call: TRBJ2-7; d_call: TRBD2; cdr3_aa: CASSFNRDYTYEQYF
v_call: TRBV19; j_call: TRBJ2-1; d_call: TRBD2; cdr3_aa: CASSIEGAGGAHRNNEQFF
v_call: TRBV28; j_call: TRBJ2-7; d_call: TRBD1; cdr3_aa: CASRPPTGRSYEQYF
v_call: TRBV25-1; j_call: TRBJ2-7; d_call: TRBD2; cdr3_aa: CASTRTSETYEQYF
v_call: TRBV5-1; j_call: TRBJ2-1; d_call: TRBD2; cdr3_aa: CASSLGLGHNEQFF
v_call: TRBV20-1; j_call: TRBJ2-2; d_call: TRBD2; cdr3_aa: CSARSGGRWTGELFF
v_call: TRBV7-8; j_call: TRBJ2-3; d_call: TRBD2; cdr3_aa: CASSLAGGPSADTQYF
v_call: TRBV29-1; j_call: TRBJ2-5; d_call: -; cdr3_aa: CSVDRQNQETQYF
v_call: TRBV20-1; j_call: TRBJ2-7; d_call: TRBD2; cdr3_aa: CSAPGGVRAYEQYF
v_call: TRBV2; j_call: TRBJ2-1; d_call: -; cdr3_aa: CASSEVGQYNEQFF
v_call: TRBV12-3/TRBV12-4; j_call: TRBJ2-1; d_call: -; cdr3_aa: CAIRAGSYNEQFF
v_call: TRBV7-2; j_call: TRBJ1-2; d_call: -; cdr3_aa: CASSLAGTDYGYTF
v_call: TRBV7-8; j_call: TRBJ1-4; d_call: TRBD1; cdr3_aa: CASSFAGQSNEKLFF
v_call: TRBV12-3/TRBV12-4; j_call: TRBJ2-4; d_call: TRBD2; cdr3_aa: CASTAGGWNIQYF
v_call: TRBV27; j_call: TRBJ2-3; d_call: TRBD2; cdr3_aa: CASRGSLTSGRVTDTQYF
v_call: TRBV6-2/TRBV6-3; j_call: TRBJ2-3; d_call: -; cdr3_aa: CASSTAESSTDTQYF
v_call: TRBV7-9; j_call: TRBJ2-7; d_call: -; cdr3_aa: CASSPTKTGTGAYEQYF
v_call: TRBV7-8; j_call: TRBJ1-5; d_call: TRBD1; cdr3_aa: CASSRDRHQPQHF
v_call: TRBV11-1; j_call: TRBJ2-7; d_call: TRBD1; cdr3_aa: CASSPRTGVRYEQYF
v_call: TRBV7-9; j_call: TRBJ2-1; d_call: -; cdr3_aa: CASSPHPSRVPNEQFF
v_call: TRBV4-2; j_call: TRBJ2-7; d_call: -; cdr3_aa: CASSQEMVIYEQYF
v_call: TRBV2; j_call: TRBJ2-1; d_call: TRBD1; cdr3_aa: CASSGVGQGRDNEQFF
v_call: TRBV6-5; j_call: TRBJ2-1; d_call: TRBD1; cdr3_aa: CASSSWDRENEQFF
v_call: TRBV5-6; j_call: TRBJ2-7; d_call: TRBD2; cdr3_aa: CASSLDSTSGPTYEQYF
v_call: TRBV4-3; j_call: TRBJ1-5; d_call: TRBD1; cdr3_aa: CASSPKDRGGNQPQHF
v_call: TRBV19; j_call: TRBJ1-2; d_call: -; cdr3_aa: CASQGGNGYTF
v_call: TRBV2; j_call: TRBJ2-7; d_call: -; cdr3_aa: CASSRGSRTQEEYF
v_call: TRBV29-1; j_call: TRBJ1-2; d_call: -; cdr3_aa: CSVEDPYGYTF
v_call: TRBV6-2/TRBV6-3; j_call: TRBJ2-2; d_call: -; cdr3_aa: CASSYVDTSPNTGELFF
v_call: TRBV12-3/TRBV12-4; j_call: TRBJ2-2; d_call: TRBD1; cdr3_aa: CASRRKGGVGDTGELFF
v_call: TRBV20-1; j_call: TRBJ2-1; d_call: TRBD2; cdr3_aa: CSASPPTSGRPPNEQFF
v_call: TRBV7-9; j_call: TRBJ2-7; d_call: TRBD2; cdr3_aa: CASSLASGAGETYEQYF
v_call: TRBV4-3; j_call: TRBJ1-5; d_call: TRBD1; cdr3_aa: CASSQGDRADQPQHF
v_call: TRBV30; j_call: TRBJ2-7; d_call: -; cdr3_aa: CAWRGQNAYEQYF
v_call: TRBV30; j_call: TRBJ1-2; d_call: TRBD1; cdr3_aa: CAWSFQGANYGYTF
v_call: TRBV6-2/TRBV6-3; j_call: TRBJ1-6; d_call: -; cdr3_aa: CASSYYSATSPLHF
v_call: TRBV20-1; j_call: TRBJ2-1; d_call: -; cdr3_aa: CSASLLYNEQFF